This T cell receptor (beta chain) comes out of a study of shared clonotypes between healthy human individuals. Some clones are missing from TCRdb's copy, which holds only in-frame ones; the method was immunoSEQ multiplex PCR. The sample yields approximately 2.4 million clones, about 94% seen once. The authors divided CD4+ cells into CD45RA+ naive and CD45RA-negative memory subsets. Study-level findings and limits: Inspection by rarefaction showed sorted-subset sequencing to be incomplete despite large depth.

A remark on this clone: No antigen is known for it.

Sequenced material: naive CD4+ T cells sorted from blood. Subset specified: CD45RA+ positively selected. The receptor was isolated from a man aged 18 to 29 in good health.

The DNA for the CDR3 is TGTGCCAGCAGTGATATTGGTGTAGGGAACACTGAAGCTTTCTTT. Translating gives CASSDIGVGNTEAFF. The rearrangement joins TRBV2 to TRBJ1-1, with D uncertain. Germline V gives CDR1 SNHLY, CDR2 FYNNEI. This CDR3 spans 15 amino acids. V lost 3 bases and J lost 1, with 12 bases in between.